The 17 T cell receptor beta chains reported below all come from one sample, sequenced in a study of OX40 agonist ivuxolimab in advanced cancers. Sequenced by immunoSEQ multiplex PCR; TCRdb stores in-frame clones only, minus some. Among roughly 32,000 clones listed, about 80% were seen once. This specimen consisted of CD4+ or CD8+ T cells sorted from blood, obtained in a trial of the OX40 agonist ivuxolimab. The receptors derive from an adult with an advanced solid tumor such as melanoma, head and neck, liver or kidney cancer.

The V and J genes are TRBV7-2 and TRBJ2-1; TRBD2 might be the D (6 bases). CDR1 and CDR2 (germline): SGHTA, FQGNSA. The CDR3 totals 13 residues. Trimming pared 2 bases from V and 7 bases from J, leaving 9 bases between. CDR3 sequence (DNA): TGTGCCAGCAGCTTATCGGGGGTGAATGAGCAGTTCTTC. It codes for CASSLSGVNEQFF. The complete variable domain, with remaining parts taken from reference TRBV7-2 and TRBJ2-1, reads GAGVSQSPSNKVTEKGKDVELRCDPISGHTALYWYRQSLGQGLEFLIYFQGNSAPDKSGLPSDRFSAERTGGSVSTLTIQRTQQEDSAVYLCASSLSGVNEQFFGPGTRLTVL.

Written as DNA, the CDR3 is TGTGCCAGCCTCAGTGTCGAGGGGCAAGGCTACACCTTC. Its protein product is CASLSVEGQGYTF. The gene calls are TRBV2 and TRBJ1-2, with TRBD1 as a possible D gene (5 bases). This CDR3 region has 13 residues. The germline V gene has CDR1 SNHLY and CDR2 FYNNEI. Trimming stripped 8 bases from V and 8 bases from J, with 18 bases between.

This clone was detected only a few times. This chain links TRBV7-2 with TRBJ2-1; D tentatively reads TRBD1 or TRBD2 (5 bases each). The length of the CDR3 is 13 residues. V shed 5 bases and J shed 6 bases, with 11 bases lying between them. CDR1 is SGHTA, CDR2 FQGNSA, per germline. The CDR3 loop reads CASSGTGANEQFF. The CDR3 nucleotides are TGTGCCAGCAGCGGAACCGGGGCCAATGAGCAGTTCTTC.

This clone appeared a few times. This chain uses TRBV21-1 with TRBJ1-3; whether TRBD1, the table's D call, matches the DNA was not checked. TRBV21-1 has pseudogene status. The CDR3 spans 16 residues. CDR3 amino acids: CASSKEVGESGNTIYF. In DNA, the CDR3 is TGTGCCAGCAGCAAAGAAGTAGGGGAATCAGGAAACACCATATATTTT.

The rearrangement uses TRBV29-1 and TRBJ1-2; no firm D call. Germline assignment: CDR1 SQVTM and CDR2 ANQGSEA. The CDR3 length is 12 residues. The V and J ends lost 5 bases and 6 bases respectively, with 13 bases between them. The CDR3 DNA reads TGCAGCGTTAGCATCGGAAGAGATGGCTACACCTTC. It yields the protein CSVSIGRDGYTF.

CDR3 residues: CAWRETGASGEQYF. The CDR3 nucleotides are TGTGCCTGGAGGGAAACCGGGGCTTCGGGCGAGCAGTACTTC. The chain employs TRBV30 and TRBJ2-7, with D perhaps given as TRBD1 or TRBD2 (5 bases each). V dropped 3 bases and J dropped 6 bases, with 18 bases sitting between them. The germline CDR1 and CDR2 sequences are GTSNPN and SVGIG (reference sequence). The CDR3 totals 14 residues.

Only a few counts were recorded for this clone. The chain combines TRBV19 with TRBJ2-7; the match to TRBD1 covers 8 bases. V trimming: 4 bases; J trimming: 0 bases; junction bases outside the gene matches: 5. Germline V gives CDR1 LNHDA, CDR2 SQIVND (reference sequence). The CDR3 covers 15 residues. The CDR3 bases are TGTGCCAGTAGTAGGGACAGGAGGTTCTCCTACGAGCAGTACTTC. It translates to CASSRDRRFSYEQYF.

The CDR3 bases are TGTGCCAGTAGTTCACAGGGGGCCTCTCAGCCCCAGCATTTT. This sequence encodes CASSSQGASQPQHF. The rearrangement links TRBV19 to TRBJ1-5; TRBD1 matches 9 bases. CDR1 is LNHDA and CDR2 is SQIVND in the germline V gene (reference sequence). Germline trimming cut 5 bases from V and 6 bases from J; bases unmatched to any gene: 5. The CDR3 consists of 14 residues.

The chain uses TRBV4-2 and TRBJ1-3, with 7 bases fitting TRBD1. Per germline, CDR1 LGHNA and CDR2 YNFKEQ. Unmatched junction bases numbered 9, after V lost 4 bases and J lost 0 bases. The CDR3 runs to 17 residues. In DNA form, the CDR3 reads TGTGCCAGCAGCCCCCTCAGGGGGACTCTCTCTGGAAACACCATATATTTT. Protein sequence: CASSPLRGTLSGNTIYF.

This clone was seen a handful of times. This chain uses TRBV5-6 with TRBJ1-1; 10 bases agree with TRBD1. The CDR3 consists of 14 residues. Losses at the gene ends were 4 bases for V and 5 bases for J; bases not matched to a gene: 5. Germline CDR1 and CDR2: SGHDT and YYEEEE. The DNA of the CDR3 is TGTGCCAGCAGCATCCGGGACAGGGGAACTGAAGCTTTCTTT. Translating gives CASSIRDRGTEAFF. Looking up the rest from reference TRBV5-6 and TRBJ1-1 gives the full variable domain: DAGVTQSPTHLIKTRGQQVTLRCSPKSGHDTVSWYQQALGQGPQFIFQYYEEEERQRGNFPDRFSGHQFPNYSSELNVNALLLGDSALYLCASSIRDRGTEAFFGQGTRLTVV.

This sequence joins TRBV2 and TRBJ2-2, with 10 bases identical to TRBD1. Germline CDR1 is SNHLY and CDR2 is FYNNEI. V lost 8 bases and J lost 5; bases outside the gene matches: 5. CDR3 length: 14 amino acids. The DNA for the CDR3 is TGTGCCAGCGAGTGGGACAGGGGAACCGGGGAGCTGTTTTTT. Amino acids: CASEWDRGTGELFF.

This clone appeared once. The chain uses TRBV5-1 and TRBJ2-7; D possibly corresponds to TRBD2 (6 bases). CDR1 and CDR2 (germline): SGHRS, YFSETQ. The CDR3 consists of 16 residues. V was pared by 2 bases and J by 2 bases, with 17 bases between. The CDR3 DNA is TGCGCCAGCAGCTTTACGTCCGGGACGGGAGCCTACGAGCAGTACTTC. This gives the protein CASSFTSGTGAYEQYF. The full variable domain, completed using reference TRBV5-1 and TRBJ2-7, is KAGVTQTPRYLIKTRGQQVTLSCSPISGHRSVSWYQQTPGQGLQFLFEYFSETQRNKGNFPGRFSGRQFSNSRSEMNVSTLELGDSALYLCASSFTSGTGAYEQYFGPGTRLTVT.

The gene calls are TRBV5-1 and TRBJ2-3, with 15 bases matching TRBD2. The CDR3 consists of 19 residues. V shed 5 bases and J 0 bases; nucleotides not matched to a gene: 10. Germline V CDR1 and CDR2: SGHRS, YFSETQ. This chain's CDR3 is CASRLTGTSGGHSTDTQYF. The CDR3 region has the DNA TGCGCCAGCAGATTAACCGGGACTAGCGGGGGGCACAGCACAGATACGCAGTATTTT.

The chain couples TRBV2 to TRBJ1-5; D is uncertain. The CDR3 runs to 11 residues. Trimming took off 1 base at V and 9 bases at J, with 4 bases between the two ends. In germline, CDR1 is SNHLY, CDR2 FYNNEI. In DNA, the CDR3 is TGTGCCAGCAGTGAAGAGGGGCCCCAGCATTTT. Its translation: CASSEEGPQHF.

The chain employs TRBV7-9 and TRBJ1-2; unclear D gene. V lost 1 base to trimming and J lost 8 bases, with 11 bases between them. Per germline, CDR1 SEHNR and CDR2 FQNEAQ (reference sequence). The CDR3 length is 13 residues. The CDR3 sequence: CASSLGISEGYTF. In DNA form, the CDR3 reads TGTGCCAGCAGCTTAGGAATCAGCGAGGGCTACACCTTC.

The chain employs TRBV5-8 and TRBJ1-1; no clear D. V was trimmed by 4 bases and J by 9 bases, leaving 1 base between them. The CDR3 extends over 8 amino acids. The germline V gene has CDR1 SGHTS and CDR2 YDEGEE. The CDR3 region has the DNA TGTGCCAGCAGCCAAGCTTTCTTT. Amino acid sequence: CASSQAFF.

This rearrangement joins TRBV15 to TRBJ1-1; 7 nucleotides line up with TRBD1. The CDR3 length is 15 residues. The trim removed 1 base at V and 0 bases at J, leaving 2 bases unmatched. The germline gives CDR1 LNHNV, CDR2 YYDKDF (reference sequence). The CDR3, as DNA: TGTGCCACCAGCAGAGGAGGGACAGTGAACACTGAAGCTTTCTTT. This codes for CATSRGGTVNTEAFF.